One sample yielded the 9 T cell receptor beta chains listed below, sequenced in a study of T cells expressing NK-cell markers. No DNA is given; TCRdb re-called the 5' RACE reads and lists each CDR3 protein once. Its listing shows about 550,000 distinct CDR3 sequences. Source material: blood T cells: a sorted CD56 or NKG2C T cell subset, CD4+ or CD8+ T cells, or bulk PBMC T cells (not recorded which). The receptors were sampled from a man between 18 and 35 years old in good health.

The chain carries TRBV11-1 and TRBJ2-1; the D gene TCRdb calls, TRBD2, cannot be checked with no DNA. The germline gives CDR1 SGHAT, CDR2 FQDESV (reference sequence). CDR3 length: 18 amino acids. The CDR3 protein is CASSYGTSGRKSYNEQFF.

The gene calls are TRBV5-1 and TRBJ2-1; lacking DNA, the TRBD1 call made by TCRdb goes unchecked. CDR3 length equals 15 residues. CDR1 SGHRS and CDR2 YFSETQ come from the germline V gene. The CDR3 sequence: CASSLTGTGAVEQFF.

The chain combines TRBV5-1 with TRBJ1-2; TCRdb calls TRBD1, which cannot be checked without DNA. This CDR3 region has 16 residues. Germline lookup yields CDR1 SGHRS and CDR2 YFSETQ. The CDR3 loop reads CASSWTGDLTNYGYTF.

This chain connects TRBV7-2 to TRBJ2-7; as DNA is missing, the TRBD1 call by TCRdb cannot be tested. CDR3 size: 15 residues. Germline lookup yields CDR1 SGHTA and CDR2 FQGNSA. CDR3 in amino acids: CASSFLSGVNYEQYF.

The chain has TRBV20-1 and TRBJ2-3; with no DNA, the TCRdb D assignment of TRBD1 cannot be verified. The CDR3 length is 14 residues. The V gene's germline CDR1 is DFQATT and CDR2 SNEGSKA (reference sequence). CDR3 sequence: CSAYGTASTDTQYF.

The rearrangement links TRBV15 to TRBJ1-2. CDR3 size: 15 residues. The V gene's germline CDR1 is LNHNV and CDR2 YYDKDF (reference sequence). The CDR3 spells CATSDPGVRDYGYTF.

The CDR3 region is CASSRDRYQETQYF. This chain connects TRBV5-1 to TRBJ2-5; the D call from TCRdb, TRBD1, cannot be confirmed without DNA. The CDR3 is made up of 14 amino acids. Germline V gene data show CDR1 as SGHRS and CDR2 as YFSETQ.

The chain joins TRBV5-1 to TRBJ1-1. The CDR3 runs to 16 residues. From germline, CDR1 is SGHRS and CDR2 YFSETQ. CDR3 protein: CASREGYRGRGTEAFF.

This chain uses TRBV9 with TRBJ1-1; TCRdb selects TRBD1, and the lack of DNA leaves this call unchecked. The germline CDR1 and CDR2 sequences are SGDLS and YYNGEE. The length of the CDR3 is 15 residues. CDR3 sequence: CASGPRADINTEAFF.